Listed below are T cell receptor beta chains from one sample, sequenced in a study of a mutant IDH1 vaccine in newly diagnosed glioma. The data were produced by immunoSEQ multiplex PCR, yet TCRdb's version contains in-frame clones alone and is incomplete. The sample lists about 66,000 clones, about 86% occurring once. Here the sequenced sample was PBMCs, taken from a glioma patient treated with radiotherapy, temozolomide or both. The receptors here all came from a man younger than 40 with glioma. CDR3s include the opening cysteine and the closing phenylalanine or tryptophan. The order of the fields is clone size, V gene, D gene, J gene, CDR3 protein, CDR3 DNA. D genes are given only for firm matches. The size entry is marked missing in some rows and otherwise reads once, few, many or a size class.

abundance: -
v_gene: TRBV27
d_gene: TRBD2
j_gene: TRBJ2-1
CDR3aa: CASSFLRSGGTNEQFF
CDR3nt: TGTGCCAGCAGTTTCCTCCGGAGCGGGGGGACCAATGAGCAGTTCTTC

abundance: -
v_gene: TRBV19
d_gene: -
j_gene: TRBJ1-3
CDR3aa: CASRDQGSHGNTIYF
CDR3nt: TGTGCCAGTAGGGATCAGGGGAGCCATGGAAACACCATATATTTT

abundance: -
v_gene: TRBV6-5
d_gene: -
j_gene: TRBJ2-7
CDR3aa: CASSYGRGARHEQYF
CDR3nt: TGTGCCAGCAGTTACGGTCGGGGTGCCCGTCACGAGCAGTACTTC

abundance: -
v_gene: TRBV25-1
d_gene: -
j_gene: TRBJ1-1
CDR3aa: CASRLALNTEAFF
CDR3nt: TGTGCCAGCCGGTTGGCCCTCAACACTGAAGCTTTCTTT

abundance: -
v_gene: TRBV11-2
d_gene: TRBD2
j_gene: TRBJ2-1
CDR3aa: CASSFSGGRYNEQFF
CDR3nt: TGTGCCAGCAGCTTTTCGGGGGGTCGATACAATGAGCAGTTCTTC

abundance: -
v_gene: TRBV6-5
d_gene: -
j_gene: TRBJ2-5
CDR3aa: CASSTGFRGETQYF
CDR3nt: TGTGCCAGCAGTACAGGGTTTAGGGGCGAGACCCAGTACTTC

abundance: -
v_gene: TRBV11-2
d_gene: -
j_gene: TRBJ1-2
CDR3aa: CASSLDLLGPPFTYGYTF
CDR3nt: TGTGCCAGCAGCTTAGATCTGTTGGGGCCGCCATTCACCTATGGCTACACCTTC

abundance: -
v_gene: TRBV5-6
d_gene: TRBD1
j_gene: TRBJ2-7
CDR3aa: CASSLGSGQGAYEQYF
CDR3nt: TGTGCCAGCAGCTTGGGATCGGGACAGGGGGCCTACGAGCAGTACTTC

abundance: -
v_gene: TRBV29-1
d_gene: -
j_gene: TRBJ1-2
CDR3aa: CSVEVPGNYGYTF
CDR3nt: TGCAGCGTTGAAGTCCCAGGGAACTATGGCTACACCTTC

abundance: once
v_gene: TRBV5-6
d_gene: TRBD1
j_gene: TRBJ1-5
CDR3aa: CASSLGGQGARQPQHF
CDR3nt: TGTGCCAGCAGCTTGGGGGGACAGGGGGCGCGTCAGCCCCAGCATTTT

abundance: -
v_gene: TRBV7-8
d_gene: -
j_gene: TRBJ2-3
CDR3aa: CASSAYPRVDTQYF
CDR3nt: TGTGCCAGCAGCGCCTACCCCAGGGTAGATACGCAGTATTTT

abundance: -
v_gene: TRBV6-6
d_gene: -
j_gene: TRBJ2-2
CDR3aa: CASSDRGGTGELFF
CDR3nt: TGTGCCAGCAGTGATAGGGGTGGCACCGGGGAGCTGTTTTTT